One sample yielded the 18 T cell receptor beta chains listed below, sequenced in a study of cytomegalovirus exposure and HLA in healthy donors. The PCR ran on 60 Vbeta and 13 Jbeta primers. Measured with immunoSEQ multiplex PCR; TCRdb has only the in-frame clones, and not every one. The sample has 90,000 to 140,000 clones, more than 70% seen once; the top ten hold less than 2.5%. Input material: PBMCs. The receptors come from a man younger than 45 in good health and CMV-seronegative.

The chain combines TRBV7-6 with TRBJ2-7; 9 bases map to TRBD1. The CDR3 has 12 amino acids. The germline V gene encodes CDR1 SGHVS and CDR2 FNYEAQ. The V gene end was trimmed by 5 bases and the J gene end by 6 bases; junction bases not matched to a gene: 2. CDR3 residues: CASSTGGREQYF. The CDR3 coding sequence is TGTGCCAGCAGCACAGGGGGCCGCGAGCAGTACTTC.

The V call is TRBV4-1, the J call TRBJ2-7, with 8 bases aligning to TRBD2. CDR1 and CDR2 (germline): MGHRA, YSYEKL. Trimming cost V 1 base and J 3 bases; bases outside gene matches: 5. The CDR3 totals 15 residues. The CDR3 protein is CASSQVLTSGYEQYF. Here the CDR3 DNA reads TGCGCCAGCAGCCAAGTTTTAACTAGCGGCTACGAGCAGTACTTC.

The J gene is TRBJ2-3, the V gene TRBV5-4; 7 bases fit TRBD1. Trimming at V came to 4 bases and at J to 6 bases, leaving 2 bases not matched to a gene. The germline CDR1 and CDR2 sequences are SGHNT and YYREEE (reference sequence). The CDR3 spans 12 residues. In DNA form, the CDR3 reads TGTGCCAGCAGCCGACAGGGTGATACGCAGTATTTT. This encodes CASSRQGDTQYF.

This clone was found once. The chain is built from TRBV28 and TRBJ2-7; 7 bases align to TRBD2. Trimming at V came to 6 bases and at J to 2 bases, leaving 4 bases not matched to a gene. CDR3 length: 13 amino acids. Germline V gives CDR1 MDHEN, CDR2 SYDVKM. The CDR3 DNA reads TGTGCCAGCAGAAGCGGGGTGACCTACGAGCAGTACTTC. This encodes CASRSGVTYEQYF.

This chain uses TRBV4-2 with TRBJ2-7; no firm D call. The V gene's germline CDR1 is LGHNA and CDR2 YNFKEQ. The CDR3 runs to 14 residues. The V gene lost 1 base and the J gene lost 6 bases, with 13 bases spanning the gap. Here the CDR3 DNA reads TGTGCCAGCAGCCAAGGCACCGTACCCGGCGAGCAGTACTTC. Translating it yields CASSQGTVPGEQYF.

In nucleotides, the CDR3 is TGCGCCAGCAGCCAAGATAGGGGACAGGGGGCTCGAGCCTACGAGCAGTACTTC. Translation gives CASSQDRGQGARAYEQYF. The V call is TRBV4-1, the J call TRBJ2-7; 12 positions agree with TRBD1. Germline trimming cut 0 bases from V and 2 bases from J; bases unmatched to any gene: 8. Germline CDR1 reads MGHRA; CDR2 reads YSYEKL. The CDR3 totals 18 residues.

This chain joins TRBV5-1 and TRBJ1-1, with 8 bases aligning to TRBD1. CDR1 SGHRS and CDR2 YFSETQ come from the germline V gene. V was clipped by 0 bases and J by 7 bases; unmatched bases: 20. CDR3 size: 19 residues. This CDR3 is CASSLGGDRGASVVGEAFF. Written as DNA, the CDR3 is TGCGCCAGCAGCTTGGGTGGAGACAGGGGCGCTTCGGTAGTAGGTGAAGCTTTCTTT.

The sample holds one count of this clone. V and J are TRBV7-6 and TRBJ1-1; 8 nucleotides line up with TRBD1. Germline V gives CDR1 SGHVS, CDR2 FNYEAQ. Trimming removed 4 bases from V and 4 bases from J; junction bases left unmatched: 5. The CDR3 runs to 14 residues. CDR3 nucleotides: TGTGCCAGCAGCTCGGACAGGGCGGGCACTGAAGCTTTCTTT. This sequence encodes CASSSDRAGTEAFF.

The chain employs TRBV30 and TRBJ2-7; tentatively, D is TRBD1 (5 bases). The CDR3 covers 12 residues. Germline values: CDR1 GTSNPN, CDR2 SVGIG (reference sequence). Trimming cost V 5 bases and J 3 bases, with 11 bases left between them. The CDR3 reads CAWVTVNYEQYF. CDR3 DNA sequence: TGTGCCTGGGTGACAGTTAACTACGAGCAGTACTTC.

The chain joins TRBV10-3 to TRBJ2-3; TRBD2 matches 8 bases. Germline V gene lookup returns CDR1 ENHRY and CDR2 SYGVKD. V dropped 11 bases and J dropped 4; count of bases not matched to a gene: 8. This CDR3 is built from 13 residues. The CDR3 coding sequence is TGTGCCGCGGCTAGCGGGCGACCAGATACGCAGTATTTT. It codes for CAAASGRPDTQYF.

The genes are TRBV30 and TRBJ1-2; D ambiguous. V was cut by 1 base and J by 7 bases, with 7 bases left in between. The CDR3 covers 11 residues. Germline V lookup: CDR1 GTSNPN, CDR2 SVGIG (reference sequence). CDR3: CAWSEVSGYTF. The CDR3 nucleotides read TGTGCCTGGAGTGAAGTGAGTGGCTACACCTTC.

In DNA, the CDR3 is TGCAGCGTTGAAGGCAGGGGGTGGGAGACCCAGTACTTC. Translation: CSVEGRGWETQYF. This chain links TRBV29-1 with TRBJ2-5; 7 bases are a match to TRBD1. In germline, CDR1 is SQVTM, CDR2 ANQGSEA. With V trimmed by 1 base and J by 5 bases, 4 bases remained unmatched. CDR3 length: 13 amino acids.

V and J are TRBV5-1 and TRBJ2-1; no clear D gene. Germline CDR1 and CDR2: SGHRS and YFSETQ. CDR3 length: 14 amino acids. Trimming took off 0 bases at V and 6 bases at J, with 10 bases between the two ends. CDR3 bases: TGCGCCAGCAGCTTGGCGCGTAGCAGCAATGAGCAGTTCTTC. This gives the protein CASSLARSSNEQFF. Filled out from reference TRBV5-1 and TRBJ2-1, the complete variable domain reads KAGVTQTPRYLIKTRGQQVTLSCSPISGHRSVSWYQQTPGQGLQFLFEYFSETQRNKGNFPGRFSGRQFSNSRSEMNVSTLELGDSALYLCASSLARSSNEQFFGPGTRLTVL.

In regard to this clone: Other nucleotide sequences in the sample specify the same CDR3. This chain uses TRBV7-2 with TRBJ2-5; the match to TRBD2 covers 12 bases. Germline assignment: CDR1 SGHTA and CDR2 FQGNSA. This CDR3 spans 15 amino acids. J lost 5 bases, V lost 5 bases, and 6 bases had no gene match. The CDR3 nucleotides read TGTGCCAGCAGCCCTAGCGGGGGGGCGGGGGAGACCCAGTACTTC. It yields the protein CASSPSGGAGETQYF.

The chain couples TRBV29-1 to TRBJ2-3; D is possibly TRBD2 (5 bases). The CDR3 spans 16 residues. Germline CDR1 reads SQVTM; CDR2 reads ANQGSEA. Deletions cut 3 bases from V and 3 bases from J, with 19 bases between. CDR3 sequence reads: CSVDRRGSAGTDTQYF. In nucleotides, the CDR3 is TGCAGCGTTGACCGGCGCGGTAGCGCGGGTACAGATACGCAGTATTTT.

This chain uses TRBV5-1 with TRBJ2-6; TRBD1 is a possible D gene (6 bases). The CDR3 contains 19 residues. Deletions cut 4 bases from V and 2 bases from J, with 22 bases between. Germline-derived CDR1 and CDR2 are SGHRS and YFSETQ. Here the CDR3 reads CASSGGRRGTGAGANVLTF. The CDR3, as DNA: TGCGCCAGCAGCGGTGGACGCAGGGGTACGGGTGCTGGGGCCAACGTCCTGACTTTC.

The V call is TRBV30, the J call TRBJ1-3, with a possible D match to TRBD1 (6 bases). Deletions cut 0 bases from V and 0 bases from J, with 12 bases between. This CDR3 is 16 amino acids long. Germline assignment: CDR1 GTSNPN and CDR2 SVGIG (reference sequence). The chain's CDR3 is CAWSVGALSSGNTIYF. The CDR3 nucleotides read TGTGCCTGGAGTGTGGGGGCCCTAAGCTCTGGAAACACCATATATTTT.

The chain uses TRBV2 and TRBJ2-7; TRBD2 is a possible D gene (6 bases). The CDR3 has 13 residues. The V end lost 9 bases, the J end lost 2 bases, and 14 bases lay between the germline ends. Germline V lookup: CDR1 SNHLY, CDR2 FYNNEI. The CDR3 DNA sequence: TGTGCCAGTCTAGCGTCTTTCACCTACGAGCAGTACTTC. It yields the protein CASLASFTYEQYF.